This is a list of T cell receptor beta chains from one sample in a study of blood T cells in healthy people across ages. TCRdb re-derived calls from the 5' RACE reads in MiXCR, one entry per CDR3 protein. Found here are nearly 800,000 distinct CDR3 sequences, 56% of them singletons; the top ten hold around 25%. Sequences were obtained from blood. The receptors here all came from a man aged 40-55 years in good health. CDR3s include the opening cysteine and the closing phenylalanine or tryptophan. A D gene is named only where the DNA matches it firmly.

V	J	D	length	CDR3
TRBV6-5	TRBJ2-1	NA	14	CASSFPGAYNEQFF
TRBV2	TRBJ2-3	TRBD2	13	CASRREGSDTQYF
TRBV7-8	TRBJ1-1	NA	14	CASSSSNRNTEAFF
TRBV6-2/TRBV6-3	TRBJ2-5	NA	13	CASWAGPGETQYF
TRBV29-1	TRBJ2-5	NA	12	CSGGEQRETQYF
TRBV4-2	TRBJ1-2	NA	11	CASSQGYGYTF
TRBV2	TRBJ2-3	NA	16	CASSEGGDTYTDTQYF
TRBV29-1	TRBJ2-6	NA	15	CSAVGWGSGANVLTF
TRBV28	TRBJ2-6	NA	16	CASSPPTGTGANVLTF
TRBV7-2	TRBJ1-2	NA	14	CASSLPPGILGYTF
TRBV27	TRBJ2-7	TRBD2	14	CASSLGLAEYEQYF
TRBV27	TRBJ2-7	NA	11	CVTFTSYEQYF
TRBV18	TRBJ2-5	NA	16	CASSPGTGAGSETQYF
TRBV5-1	TRBJ2-6	TRBD1	21	CASSPGTGGSGDQSGANVLTF
TRBV7-8	TRBJ2-7	NA	12	CASSLVIYEQYF
TRBV7-3	TRBJ2-5	NA	15	CASSLGTGHQETQYF
TRBV5-1	TRBJ1-2	NA	16	CASGISDRQDNYGYTF
TRBV6-5	TRBJ1-5	NA	13	CASSFDRQQPQHF
TRBV20-1	TRBJ1-2	NA	10	CSASHSPYTF
TRBV9	TRBJ2-3	TRBD2	16	CASSARAGAPTDTQYF
TRBV11-2	TRBJ1-1	TRBD1	13	CASRDPGGAEAFF
TRBV3-1	TRBJ2-6	NA	16	CASSQVARAGANVLTF
TRBV24-1	TRBJ2-5	NA	13	CATRAGFVETQYF
TRBV6-5	TRBJ2-3	NA	15	CASRTYQGGTDTQYF
TRBV5-1	TRBJ2-3	TRBD2	14	CASKAAGAADTQYF
TRBV6-1	TRBJ2-3	TRBD1	16	CASTPGTGFWTDTQYF
TRBV9	TRBJ2-3	TRBD1	13	CASSASRQGTQYF
TRBV2	TRBJ2-1	NA	13	CASTVRSYNEQFF
TRBV20-1	TRBJ2-6	NA	16	CSARQGGGSGANVLTF
TRBV10-2	NA	TRBD2	13	CASRAAGPNEQYF
TRBV12-3/TRBV12-4	TRBJ1-2	TRBD1	16	CVSSFQGETGVYGYTF
TRBV11-2	TRBJ2-5	NA	18	CASTHRVVSISSQETQYF
TRBV7-9	TRBJ2-1	NA	14	CASSVPGVHNEQFF
TRBV15	TRBJ1-4	NA	20	CATSRDWVRQPRTTNEKLFF
TRBV4-3	TRBJ2-3	TRBD2	18	CASSPESGLAGPTDTQYF
TRBV7-9	NA	NA	14	CASSLSGLADEQYF
TRBV3-1	TRBJ2-5	NA	12	CASSQGEETQYF
TRBV20-1	TRBJ2-5	TRBD2	15	CSAREAGVVEETQYF
TRBV6-5	TRBJ2-3	TRBD2	18	CACSYSGTSGGVTDTQYF
TRBV12-3/TRBV12-4	TRBJ2-1	NA	13	CASSLSTPNEQFF
TRBV11-3	TRBJ2-1	NA	15	CASSLGAVGGNEQFF
TRBV4-1	TRBJ2-7	TRBD2	15	CASSHPGLRTYEQYF